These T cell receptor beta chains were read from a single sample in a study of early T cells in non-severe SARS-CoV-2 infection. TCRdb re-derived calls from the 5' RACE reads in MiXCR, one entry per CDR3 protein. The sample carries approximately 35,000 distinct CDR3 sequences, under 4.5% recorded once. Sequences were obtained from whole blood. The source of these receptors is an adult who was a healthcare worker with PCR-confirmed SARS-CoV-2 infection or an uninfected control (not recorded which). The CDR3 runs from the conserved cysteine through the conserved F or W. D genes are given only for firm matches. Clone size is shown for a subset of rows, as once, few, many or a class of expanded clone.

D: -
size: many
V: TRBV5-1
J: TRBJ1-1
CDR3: CASSSRDGNTEAFF
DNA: TGCGCCAGCAGCTCAAGGGACGGAAACACTGAAGCTTTCTTT

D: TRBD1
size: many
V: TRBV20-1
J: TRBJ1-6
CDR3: CSASGGDRVSPLNSPLHF
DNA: TGCAGTGCGTCCGGAGGGGACAGGGTTAGCCCGCTTAATTCACCCCTCCACTTT

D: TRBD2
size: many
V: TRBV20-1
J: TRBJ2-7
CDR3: CSASRPSGRVQYEQYF
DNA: TGCAGTGCTAGTAGGCCTAGCGGGAGGGTCCAGTACGAGCAGTACTTC

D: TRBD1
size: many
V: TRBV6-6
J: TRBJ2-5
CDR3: CASSYPRDRGIQETQYF
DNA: TGTGCCAGCAGTTACCCCCGGGACAGGGGGATCCAAGAGACCCAGTACTTC

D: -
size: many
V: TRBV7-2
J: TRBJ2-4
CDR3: CASSFVGARNIQYF
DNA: TGTGCCAGCAGCTTTGTAGGGGCAAGGAACATTCAGTACTTC

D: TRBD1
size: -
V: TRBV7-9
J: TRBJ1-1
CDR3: CASSSTDDGTGGREAFF
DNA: TGTGCCAGCAGCTCCACTGATGACGGGACAGGGGGCCGCGAAGCTTTCTTT

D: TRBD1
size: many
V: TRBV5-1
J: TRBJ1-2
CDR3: CASSAAQGDYGYTF
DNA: TGCGCCAGCAGTGCCGCCCAGGGGGACTATGGCTACACCTTC

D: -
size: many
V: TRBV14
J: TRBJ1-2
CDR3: CASSPPDRYGYTF
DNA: TGTGCCAGCAGCCCCCCGGACAGATATGGCTACACCTTC

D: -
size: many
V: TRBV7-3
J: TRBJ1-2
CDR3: CASSLDGALRPYGYTF
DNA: TGTGCCAGCAGCTTAGATGGGGCGCTTAGACCCTATGGCTACACCTTC

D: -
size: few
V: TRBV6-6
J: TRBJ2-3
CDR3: CASSYFNRAPDTQYF
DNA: TGTGCCAGCAGTTACTTTAACCGGGCGCCAGATACGCAGTATTTT

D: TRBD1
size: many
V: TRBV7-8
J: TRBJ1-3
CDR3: CASSSSGTGKPGNTIYF
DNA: TGTGCCAGCAGCAGTTCCGGGACAGGGAAGCCTGGAAACACCATATATTTT

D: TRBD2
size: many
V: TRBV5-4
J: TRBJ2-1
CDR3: CASSYAGGPFNEQFF
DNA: TGTGCCAGCAGCTACGCGGGAGGGCCTTTCAATGAGCAGTTCTTC

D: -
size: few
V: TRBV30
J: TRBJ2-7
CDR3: CAWRQVPSSYEQYF
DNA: TGTGCCTGGAGACAGGTCCCGAGCTCCTACGAGCAGTACTTC

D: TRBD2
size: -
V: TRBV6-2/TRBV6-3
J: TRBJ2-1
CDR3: CASSHGEGRYNEQFF
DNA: TGTGCCAGCAGTCACGGGGAGGGCCGTTACAATGAGCAGTTCTTC

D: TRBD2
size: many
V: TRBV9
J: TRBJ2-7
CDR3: CASSPRAAGGFHEQYF
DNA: TGTGCCAGCAGCCCACGAGCGGCGGGGGGGTTCCACGAGCAGTACTTC

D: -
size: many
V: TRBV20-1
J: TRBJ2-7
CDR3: CSARDRRRGLNEQYF
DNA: TGCAGTGCTAGAGATAGGAGGAGAGGATTGAACGAGCAGTACTTC

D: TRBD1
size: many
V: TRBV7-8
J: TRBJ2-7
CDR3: CASSSRDRVNEQYF
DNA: TGTGCCAGCAGCTCCCGGGACAGGGTCAACGAGCAGTACTTC

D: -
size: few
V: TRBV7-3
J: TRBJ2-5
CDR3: CASSPQGDKTQYF
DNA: TGTGCCAGCAGCCCCCAGGGCGATAAGACCCAGTACTTC

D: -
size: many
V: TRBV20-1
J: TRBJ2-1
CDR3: CSARVGGPSDEQFF
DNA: TGCAGTGCTAGAGTGGGAGGACCCAGCGATGAGCAGTTCTTC

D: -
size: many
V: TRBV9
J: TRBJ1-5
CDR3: CASSRDGAPPQPQHF
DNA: TGTGCCAGCAGCAGAGACGGCGCTCCCCCCCAGCCCCAGCATTTT

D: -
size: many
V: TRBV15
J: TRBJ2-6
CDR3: CATSRDSGAGANVLTF
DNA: TGTGCCACCAGCAGGGACAGTGGGGCTGGGGCCAACGTCCTGACTTTC

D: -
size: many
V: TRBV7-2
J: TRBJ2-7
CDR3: CASSLTAYEQYF
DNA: TGTGCCAGCAGCTTGACCGCCTACGAGCAGTACTTC

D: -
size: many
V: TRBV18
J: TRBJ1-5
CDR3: CASSAGDQPQHF
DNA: TGTGCCAGCTCGGCTGGGGATCAGCCCCAGCATTTT

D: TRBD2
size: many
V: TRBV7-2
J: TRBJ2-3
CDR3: CASSKTSGTDTQYF
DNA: TGTGCCAGCAGTAAAACTAGCGGCACAGATACGCAGTATTTT

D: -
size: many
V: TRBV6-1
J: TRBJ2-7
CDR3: CASSEGSGGRTYEQYF
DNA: TGTGCCAGCAGTGAAGGCAGCGGTGGGAGAACCTACGAGCAGTACTTC

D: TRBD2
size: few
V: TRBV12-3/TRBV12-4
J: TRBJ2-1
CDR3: CASSVTSGYNEQFF
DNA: TGTGCCAGCAGCGTGACTAGCGGGTACAATGAGCAGTTCTTC

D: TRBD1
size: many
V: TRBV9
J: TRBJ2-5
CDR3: CASSPAAGGFQETQYF
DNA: TGTGCCAGCAGCCCAGCAGCAGGGGGCTTTCAAGAGACCCAGTACTTC

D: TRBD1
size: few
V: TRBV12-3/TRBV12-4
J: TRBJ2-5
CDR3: CASSRQGTQETQYF
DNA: TGTGCCAGCAGTAGACAGGGTACCCAAGAGACCCAGTACTTC

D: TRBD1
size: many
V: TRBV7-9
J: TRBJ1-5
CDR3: CASSLVGQGVEPQHF
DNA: TGTGCCAGCAGCTTAGTGGGACAGGGTGTGGAGCCCCAGCATTTT

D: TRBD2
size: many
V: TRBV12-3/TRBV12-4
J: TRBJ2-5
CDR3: CASSLQRGVQETQYF
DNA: TGTGCCAGCAGTTTACAGCGGGGGGTGCAAGAGACCCAGTACTTC

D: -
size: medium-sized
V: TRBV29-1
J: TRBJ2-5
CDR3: CSVGGGQETQYF
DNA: TGCAGCGTTGGTGGGGGGCAAGAGACCCAGTACTTC

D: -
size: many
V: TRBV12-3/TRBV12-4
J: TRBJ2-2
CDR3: CASSLMTGRNTGELFF
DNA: TGTGCCAGCAGTTTAATGACGGGCCGAAACACCGGGGAGCTGTTTTTT

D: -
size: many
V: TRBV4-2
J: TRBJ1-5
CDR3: CASSQEWGGWSNQPQHF
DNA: TGTGCCAGCAGCCAAGAATGGGGAGGCTGGAGCAATCAGCCCCAGCATTTT

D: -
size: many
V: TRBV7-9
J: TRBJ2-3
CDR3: CASSRSTDTQYF
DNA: TGTGCCAGCAGCCGCTCCACAGATACGCAGTATTTT

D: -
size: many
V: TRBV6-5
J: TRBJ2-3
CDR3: CASSYFGDTQYF
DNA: TGTGCCAGCAGTTACTTCGGAGATACGCAGTATTTT

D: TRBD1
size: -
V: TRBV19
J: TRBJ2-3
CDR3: CASGGQASTDTQYF
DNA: TGTGCCAGCGGAGGACAGGCCAGCACAGATACGCAGTATTTT

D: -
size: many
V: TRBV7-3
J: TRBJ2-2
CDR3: CASSLLGQNTGELFF
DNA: TGTGCCAGCAGCTTACTGGGACAGAACACCGGGGAGCTGTTTTTT

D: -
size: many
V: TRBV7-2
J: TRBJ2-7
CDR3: CASSLWGVDEQYF
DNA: TGTGCCAGCAGCTTATGGGGGGTCGACGAGCAGTACTTC

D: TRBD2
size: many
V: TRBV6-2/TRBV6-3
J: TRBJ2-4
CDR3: CASSRRLAGVRVRNIQYF
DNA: TGTGCCAGCTCCCGGAGACTAGCGGGAGTTCGTGTTAGAAACATTCAGTACTTC

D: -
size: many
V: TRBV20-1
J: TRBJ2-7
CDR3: CSAPGLPNEQYF
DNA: TGCAGTGCTCCGGGACTCCCCAACGAGCAGTACTTC

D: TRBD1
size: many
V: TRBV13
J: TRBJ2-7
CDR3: CASSSQGSEQYF
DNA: TGTGCCAGCAGCTCACAGGGGAGCGAGCAGTACTTC

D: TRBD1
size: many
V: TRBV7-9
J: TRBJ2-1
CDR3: CASSSAERTGRYNEQFF
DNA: TGTGCCAGCAGCTCAGCCGAGAGGACAGGGAGGTACAATGAGCAGTTCTTC

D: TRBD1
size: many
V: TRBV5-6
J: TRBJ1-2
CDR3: CASSQTGQGIGYTF
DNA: TGTGCCAGCAGCCAAACTGGACAGGGCATTGGCTACACCTTC

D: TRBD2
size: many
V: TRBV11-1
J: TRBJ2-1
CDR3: CASSLAGGLAGLNEQFF
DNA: TGTGCCAGCAGCTTAGCGGGGGGACTAGCGGGCCTCAATGAGCAGTTCTTC

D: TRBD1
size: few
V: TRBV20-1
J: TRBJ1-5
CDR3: CSAAAGTDSNQPQHF
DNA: TGCAGTGCTGCCGCCGGGACAGATAGCAATCAGCCCCAGCATTTT

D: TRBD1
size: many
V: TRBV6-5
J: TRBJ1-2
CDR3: CASSGQGEYYGYTF
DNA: TGTGCCAGCAGTGGACAGGGGGAATACTATGGCTACACCTTC

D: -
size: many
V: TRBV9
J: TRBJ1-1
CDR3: CASSVAGAGTEAFF
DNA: TGTGCCAGCAGCGTAGCAGGGGCGGGGACTGAAGCTTTCTTT

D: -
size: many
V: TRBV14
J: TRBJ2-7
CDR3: CASSRTGVRGYEQYF
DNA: TGTGCCAGCAGCCGAACCGGGGTGAGGGGCTACGAGCAGTACTTC

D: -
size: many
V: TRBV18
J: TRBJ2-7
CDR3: CASSPRNGGGRVEQYF
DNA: TGTGCCAGCTCACCACGTAATGGCGGCGGTCGGGTCGAGCAGTACTTC

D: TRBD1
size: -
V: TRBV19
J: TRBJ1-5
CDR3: CATSPGQAPQPQHF
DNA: TGTGCCACCTCGCCGGGACAGGCCCCCCAGCCCCAGCATTTT

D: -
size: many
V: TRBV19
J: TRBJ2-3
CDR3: CASSKIHGGTDTQYF
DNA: TGTGCCAGTAGTAAGATCCATGGAGGCACAGATACGCAGTATTTT

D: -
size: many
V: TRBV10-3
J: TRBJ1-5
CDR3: CAISNGAVNQPQHF
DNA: TGTGCCATCAGTAACGGGGCAGTCAATCAGCCCCAGCATTTT

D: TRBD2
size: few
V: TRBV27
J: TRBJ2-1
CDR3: CASSLKAGGPREQFF
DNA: TGTGCCAGCAGTTTAAAGGCGGGGGGGCCGCGTGAGCAGTTCTTC

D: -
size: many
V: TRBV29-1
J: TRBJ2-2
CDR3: CSVVNGSTGEQVF
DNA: TGCAGCGTTGTTAACGGGAGCACCGGGGAGCAGGTTTTT

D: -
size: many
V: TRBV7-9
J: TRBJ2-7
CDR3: CASSLRELSYEQYF
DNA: TGTGCCAGCAGCTTACGGGAGTTATCCTACGAGCAGTACTTC

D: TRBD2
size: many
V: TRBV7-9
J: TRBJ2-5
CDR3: CASSLTSEQETQYF
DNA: TGTGCCAGCAGCTTAACTAGCGAGCAAGAGACCCAGTACTTC

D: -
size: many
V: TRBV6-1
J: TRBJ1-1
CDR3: CASSEGAGADTEAFF
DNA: TGTGCCAGCAGTGAAGGGGCAGGGGCGGACACTGAAGCTTTCTTT

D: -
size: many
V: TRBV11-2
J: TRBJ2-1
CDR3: CASSLSRPPYNEQFF
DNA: TGTGCCAGCAGCTTGAGCAGGCCCCCCTACAATGAGCAGTTCTTC

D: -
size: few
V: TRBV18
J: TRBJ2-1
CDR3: CASSPSSYNEQFF
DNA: TGTGCCAGCTCACCCTCGAGCTACAATGAGCAGTTCTTC

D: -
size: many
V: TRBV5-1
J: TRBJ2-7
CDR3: CASSDSPYEQYF
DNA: TGCGCCAGCAGTGATAGTCCATACGAGCAGTACTTC